This T cell receptor (beta chain) was recovered during a study of blood T cell repertoires in COVID-19. On the study more broadly: Acute and convalescent COVID-19 samples came from the United States, Italy and Spain. The analysed material was cDNA or gDNA that came from T cells, B-cell-depleted T cells, or PBMCs.

The CDR3 totals 15 residues. V was cut by 3 bases and J by 2 bases, with 8 bases left in between. In germline, CDR1 is MNHEY, CDR2 SMNVEV (reference sequence). Per the authors' pipeline: Reference gene primer amplification gave nucleated cell count estimates. Only in-frame clones appear in the TCRdb table, and some are missing; sequencing was by immunoSEQ multiplex PCR. The V and J calls and the clone size are those of that table, but D and trimming were determined from the DNA. Of 65,000 to 100,000 clones in the sample, just over 85% were seen once. The rearrangement links TRBV27 to TRBJ2-6; D is undetermined. Sequenced sample: peripheral blood. The source of this sequence is a woman aged 80 or over with acute or convalescent COVID-19. The CDR3 protein is CASSFARTGANVLTF. DNA for the CDR3: TGTGCCAGCAGTTTTGCGAGGACTGGGGCCAACGTCCTGACTTTC. Combining the CDR3 with reference TRBV27 and TRBJ2-6 gives the whole variable domain EAQVTQNPRYLITVTGKKLTVTCSQNMNHEYMSWYRQDPGLGLRQIYYSMNVEVTDKGDVPEGYKVSRKEKRNFPLILESPSPNQTSLYFCASSFARTGANVLTFGAGSRLTVL.